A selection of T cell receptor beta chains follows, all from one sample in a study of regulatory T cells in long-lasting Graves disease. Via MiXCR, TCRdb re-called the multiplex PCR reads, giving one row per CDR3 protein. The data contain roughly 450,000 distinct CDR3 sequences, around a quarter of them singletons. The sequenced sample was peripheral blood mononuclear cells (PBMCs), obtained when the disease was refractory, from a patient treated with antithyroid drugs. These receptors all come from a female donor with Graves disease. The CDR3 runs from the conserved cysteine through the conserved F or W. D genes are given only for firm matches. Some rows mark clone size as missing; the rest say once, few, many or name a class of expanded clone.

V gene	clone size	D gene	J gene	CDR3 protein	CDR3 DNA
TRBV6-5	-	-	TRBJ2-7	CASSSPHEQYF	TGTGCCAGCAGTTCTCCCCACGAGCAGTACTTC
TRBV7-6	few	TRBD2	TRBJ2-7	CASSQRGSYEQYF	TGTGCCAGCAGCCAGCGGGGGAGCTACGAGCAGTACTTC
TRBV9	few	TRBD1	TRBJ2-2	CASSTGQGYTGELFF	TGTGCCAGCTCCACGGGACAGGGCTACACCGGGGAGCTGTTTTTT
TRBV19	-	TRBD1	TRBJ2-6	CASSIVTGAGANVLTF	TGTGCCAGTAGTATCGTCACAGGGGCTGGGGCCAACGTCCTGACTTTC
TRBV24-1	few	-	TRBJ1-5	CATSDLDNNQPQHF	TGTGCCACCAGTGACCTCGACAACAATCAGCCCCAGCATTTT
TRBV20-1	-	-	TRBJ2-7	CSASSGTVKSEQYF	TGCAGTGCTAGTTCCGGGACTGTGAAGAGCGAGCAGTACTTC
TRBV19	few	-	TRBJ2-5	CAASTRGGETQYF	TGTGCCGCCTCGACGAGGGGCGGAGAGACCCAGTACTTC
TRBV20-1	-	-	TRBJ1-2	CSAPGEWDYGYTF	TGCAGTGCTCCGGGGGAATGGGACTATGGCTACACCTTC
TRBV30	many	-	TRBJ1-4	CAWAGNEKLFF	TGTGCCTGGGCCGGCAATGAAAAACTGTTTTTT
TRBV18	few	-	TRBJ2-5	CASSPPKKTQYF	TGTGCCAGCTCACCACCTAAAAAGACCCAGTACTTC
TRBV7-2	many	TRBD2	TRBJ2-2	CASSLAGLNTGELFF	TGTGCCAGCAGCCTAGCGGGACTGAACACCGGGGAGCTGTTTTTT
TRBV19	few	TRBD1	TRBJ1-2	CASSIPGTGGNGYTF	TGTGCCAGTAGTATCCCCGGGACAGGGGGAAATGGCTACACCTTC
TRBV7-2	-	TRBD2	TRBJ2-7	CASSLVAGVLTEQYF	TGTGCCAGCAGCTTAGTTGCGGGAGTATTAACCGAGCAGTACTTC
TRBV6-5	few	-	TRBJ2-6	CASSSNGANVLTF	TGTGCCAGCAGTTCGAATGGGGCCAACGTCCTGACTTTC
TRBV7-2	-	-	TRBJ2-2	CASRSPTLTGELSF	TGTGCCAGCAGATCCCCTACCCTTACCGGGGAGCTGTCTTTT
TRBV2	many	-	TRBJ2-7	CASSSPPRWDEQYF	TGTGCCAGCAGTTCCCCCCCTCGGTGGGACGAGCAGTACTTC
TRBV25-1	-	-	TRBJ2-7	CASSEGGWPYEQYF	TGTGCCAGCAGTGAAGGGGGATGGCCCTACGAGCAGTACTTC
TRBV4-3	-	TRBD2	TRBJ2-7	CASSLSMGLAYEQYF	TGCGCCAGCAGCCTGTCAATGGGACTAGCCTACGAGCAGTACTTC
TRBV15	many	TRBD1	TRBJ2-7	CATSNETGAQYF	TGTGCCACCAGCAATGAGACAGGGGCGCAGTACTTC
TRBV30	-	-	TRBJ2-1	CAWSVQGTSFQFF	TGTGCCTGGAGTGTACAAGGTACTAGTTTCCAGTTCTTC
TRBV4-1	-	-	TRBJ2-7	CASSQGLGTPSTYEQYF	TGCGCCAGCAGCCAAGGCTTGGGTACCCCAAGTACCTACGAGCAGTACTTC
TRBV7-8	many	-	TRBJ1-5	CASSLVAGDFNQPQHF	TGTGCCAGCAGCTTAGTTGCAGGGGACTTCAATCAGCCCCAGCATTTT
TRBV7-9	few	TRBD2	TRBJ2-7	CASSPSGSPSYEQYF	TGTGCCAGCAGCCCCAGCGGGAGCCCGTCCTACGAGCAGTACTTC
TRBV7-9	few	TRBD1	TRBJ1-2	CASNPGDRFNYGYTF	TGTGCCAGCAACCCCGGGGACAGATTCAACTATGGCTACACCTTC
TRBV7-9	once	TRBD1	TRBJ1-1	CASSLVGTGSPEAFF	TGTGCCAGCAGCTTAGTAGGGACAGGGTCGCCTGAAGCTTTCTTT
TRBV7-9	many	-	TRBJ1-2	CASSYAGTYDSYTF	TGTGCCAGCAGCTACGCCGGGACGTACGATAGCTACACCTTC
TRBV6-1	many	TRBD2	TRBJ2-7	CASRSESGSSYEQYF	TGTGCCAGCAGGTCGGAGAGCGGGAGCTCCTACGAGCAGTACTTC
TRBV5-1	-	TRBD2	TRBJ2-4	CASSLKAGGGIQYF	TGCGCCAGCAGCTTAAAGGCGGGAGGGGGCATTCAGTACTTC
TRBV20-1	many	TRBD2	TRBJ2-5	CSAPGVSGSETQYF	TGCAGTGCTCCCGGAGTTAGCGGGAGTGAGACCCAGTACTTC
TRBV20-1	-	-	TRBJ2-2	CSARDQSSHRWNTGELFF	TGCAGTGCTAGAGATCAATCTAGTCATCGATGGAACACCGGGGAGCTGTTTTTT
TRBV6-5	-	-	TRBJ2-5	CASSYGRLETQYF	TGTGCCAGCAGTTACGGCAGGCTGGAGACCCAGTACTTC
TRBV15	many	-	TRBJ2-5	CATSRTGRQETQYF	TGTGCCACCAGCAGAACGGGCCGACAAGAGACCCAGTACTTC
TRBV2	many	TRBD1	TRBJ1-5	CASSVDRDQPQHF	TGTGCCAGCAGCGTGGACAGGGATCAGCCCCAGCATTTT
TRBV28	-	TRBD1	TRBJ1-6	CASSQMTGGSPLHF	TGTGCCAGCAGCCAGATGACAGGGGGTTCACCCCTCCACTTT
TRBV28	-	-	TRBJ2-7	CASSPPWGADREQYF	TGTGCCAGCAGTCCTCCCTGGGGGGCCGATCGCGAGCAGTACTTC
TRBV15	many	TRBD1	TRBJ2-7	CATSRGWTGVLYEQYF	TGTGCCACCAGCAGAGGCTGGACAGGGGTTCTTTACGAGCAGTACTTC
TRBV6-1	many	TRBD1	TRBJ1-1	CAVQLGITGTANTEAFF	TGTGCCGTACAATTGGGAATAACCGGGACAGCGAACACTGAAGCTTTCTTT
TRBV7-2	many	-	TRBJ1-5	CASSPSPHSNQPQHF	TGTGCCAGCAGCCCCAGCCCCCATAGCAATCAGCCCCAGCATTTT
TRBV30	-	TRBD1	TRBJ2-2	CACLTGANTGELFF	TGTGCCTGCCTGACAGGGGCGAACACCGGGGAGCTGTTTTTT
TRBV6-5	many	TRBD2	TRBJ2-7	CASSYGTSGYEQYF	TGTGCCAGCAGTTACGGGACTAGCGGCTACGAGCAGTACTTC
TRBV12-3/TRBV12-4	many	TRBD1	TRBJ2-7	CASKAGTVYEQYF	TGTGCCAGCAAGGCCGGGACAGTGTACGAGCAGTACTTC
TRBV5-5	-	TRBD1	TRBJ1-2	CASLRQGAFHYGYTF	TGTGCCAGCCTACGACAGGGGGCCTTTCACTATGGCTACACCTTC
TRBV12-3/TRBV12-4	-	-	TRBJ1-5	CASGLTGGNQPQHF	TGTGCCAGCGGTTTAACTGGAGGCAATCAGCCCCAGCATTTT
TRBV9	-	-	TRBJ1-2	CASSVDSLGYGYTF	TGTGCCAGCAGCGTAGACAGCTTAGGGTATGGCTACACCTTC
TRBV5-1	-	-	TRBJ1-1	CASSDGQRITEAFF	TGCGCCAGCAGTGATGGACAGCGGATCACTGAAGCTTTCTTT
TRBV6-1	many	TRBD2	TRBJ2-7	CASSEVPAGGSYEQYF	TGTGCCAGCAGTGAAGTCCCAGCGGGAGGCTCCTACGAGCAGTACTTC
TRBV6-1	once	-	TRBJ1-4	CASRVTNNEKLFF	TGTGCCAGCAGGGTGACGAATAATGAAAAACTGTTTTTT
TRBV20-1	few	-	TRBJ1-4	CSARPPINEKLFF	TGCAGTGCTAGGCCTCCGATAAATGAAAAACTGTTTTTT
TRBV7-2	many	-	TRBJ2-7	CASSFLTEQYF	TGTGCCAGCAGCTTTCTCACCGAGCAGTACTTC
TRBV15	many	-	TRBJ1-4	CATSRDTRDEKLFF	TGTGCCACCAGCAGAGATACCCGGGACGAAAAACTGTTTTTT
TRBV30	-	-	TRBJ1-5	CAWSVGQNQPQHF	TGTGCCTGGAGTGTCGGGCAGAATCAGCCCCAGCATTTT